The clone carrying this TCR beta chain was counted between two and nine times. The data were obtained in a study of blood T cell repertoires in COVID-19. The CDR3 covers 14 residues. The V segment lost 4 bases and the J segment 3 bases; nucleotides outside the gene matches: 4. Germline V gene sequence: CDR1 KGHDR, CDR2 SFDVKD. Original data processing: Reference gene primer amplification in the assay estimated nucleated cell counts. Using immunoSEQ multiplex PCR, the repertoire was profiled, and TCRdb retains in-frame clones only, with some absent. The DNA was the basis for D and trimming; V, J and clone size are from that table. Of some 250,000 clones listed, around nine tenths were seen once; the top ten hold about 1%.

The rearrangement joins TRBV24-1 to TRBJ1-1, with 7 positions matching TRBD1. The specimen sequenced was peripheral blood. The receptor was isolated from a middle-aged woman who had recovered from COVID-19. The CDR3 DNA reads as TGTGCCACCAGTGAGGGAACAGGGGACACTGAAGCTTTCTTT. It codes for CATSEGTGDTEAFF.